A selection of T cell receptor beta chains follows, all from one sample in a study of long-term antiretroviral therapy in people with HIV. Repertoires were generated with immunoSEQ multiplex PCR, while TCRdb's copy carries only in-frame clones and drops some. The profile shows over 9,000 clones, roughly 80% of them singletons. Material: unsorted PBMCs, obtained 1.2 years after starting antiretroviral therapy. All receptors derive from a man aged 35-49 years with HIV. CDR3s include the opening cysteine and the closing phenylalanine or tryptophan. Each record gives: V gene, J gene, CDR3 protein.

V gene: TRBV2; J gene: TRBJ1-5; CDR3 protein: CASSEEGTQPQHF
V gene: TRBV4-3; J gene: TRBJ2-1; CDR3 protein: CASGKDGNNEQFF
V gene: TRBV7-2; J gene: TRBJ2-7; CDR3 protein: CASSFPDRGYEQYF
V gene: TRBV11-2; J gene: TRBJ1-1; CDR3 protein: CASSLVSTEAFF
V gene: TRBV19; J gene: TRBJ1-3; CDR3 protein: CASTPGSGNTIYF
V gene: TRBV13; J gene: TRBJ2-2; CDR3 protein: CASSSRERGRFTGELFF
V gene: TRBV7-6; J gene: TRBJ1-4; CDR3 protein: CASSLQGGRTNEKLFF
V gene: TRBV9; J gene: TRBJ2-1; CDR3 protein: CASSQGDRDYNEQFF
V gene: TRBV15; J gene: TRBJ1-4; CDR3 protein: CATSRGAATNEKLFF
V gene: TRBV5-8; J gene: TRBJ1-6; CDR3 protein: CASSSSGNSPLHF
V gene: TRBV11-2; J gene: TRBJ2-4; CDR3 protein: CASSLDLRVGIQYF
V gene: TRBV2; J gene: TRBJ2-3; CDR3 protein: CASSEELAGVTDTQYF
V gene: TRBV29-1; J gene: TRBJ1-1; CDR3 protein: CSGLKLNTEAFF
V gene: TRBV15; J gene: TRBJ2-4; CDR3 protein: CATTEGSTKNIQYF
V gene: TRBV9; J gene: TRBJ2-7; CDR3 protein: CASSTGTGAYEQYF
V gene: TRBV11-2; J gene: TRBJ1-5; CDR3 protein: CASSSDRGQPQHF
V gene: TRBV19; J gene: TRBJ1-2; CDR3 protein: CASSTGVPYGYTF
V gene: TRBV6-5; J gene: TRBJ1-2; CDR3 protein: CASSPSSYYGYTF
V gene: TRBV9; J gene: TRBJ1-2; CDR3 protein: CASSETGSAYGYTF
V gene: TRBV5-1; J gene: TRBJ2-1; CDR3 protein: CASGTYNEQFF
V gene: TRBV6-1; J gene: TRBJ1-1; CDR3 protein: CASSLYRNTEAFF
V gene: TRBV4-2; J gene: TRBJ2-2; CDR3 protein: CASSQLAGGPYTGELFF
V gene: TRBV9; J gene: TRBJ1-1; CDR3 protein: CASSVGVGGLETEAFF
V gene: TRBV11-2; J gene: TRBJ2-3; CDR3 protein: CASSLGEGKTDTQYF
V gene: TRBV4-2; J gene: TRBJ1-1; CDR3 protein: CASSQDPSGTGGELTEAFF
V gene: TRBV28; J gene: TRBJ1-4; CDR3 protein: CASSFSGGRKDEKLFF
V gene: TRBV19; J gene: TRBJ2-4; CDR3 protein: CASSIGGPLKRGKNIQYF
V gene: TRBV18; J gene: TRBJ2-1; CDR3 protein: CASSPTQATYNEQFF